These 21 T cell receptor beta chains originate from one sample sequenced in a study of shared clonotypes between healthy human individuals (TCRdb year 2020). The library was built by means of the immunoSEQ multiplex PCR assay. This is the immuneACCESS table as TCRdb keeps it, with only in-frame sequences that have V and J called. A part of the clones is gone; compared with another copy, unresolved V genes explain less than half, and the rest is unexplained. This sample gives about 2.3 million clones in total; around 92% of them show up just once. The ten largest clones take up about 0.41% of the sample. The sequenced sample was naive CD4+ T cells from PBMCs. The meaning of the sample's cell subset or site label: CD45RA+ positively selected. All receptors come from a man younger than 35 in good health. Some clones in this sample may be carry-over from other donors' samples.

This chain uses TRBV28 with TRBJ1-1, with 7 bases aligning to TRBD1. CDR1 MDHEN and CDR2 SYDVKM come from the germline V gene. V lost 6 bases to trimming and J lost 5 bases; unmatched junction nucleotides: 9. The CDR3 length is 14 residues. Here the CDR3 DNA reads TGTGCCAGCAGGATCGACAGGGTAAGGACTGAAGCTTTCTTT. Protein sequence: CASRIDRVRTEAFF.

This clone was detected once. In the same sample, other DNA sequences code for this CDR3. The rearrangement joins TRBV6-5 to TRBJ1-1; D gene ambiguous. This CDR3 has 13 amino acids. Germline-derived CDR1 and CDR2 are MNHEY and SVGAGI. V lost 0 bases and J lost 4, with 6 bases in between. In DNA, the CDR3 is TGTGCCAGCAGTTACTCGAGGCGCACTGAAGCTTTCTTT. It encodes CASSYSRRTEAFF.

This sequence joins TRBV13 and TRBJ2-6; D remains unclear. Germline CDR1 reads PRHDT; CDR2 reads FYEKMQ (reference sequence). This CDR3 is 15 amino acids long. With 0 bases removed from V and 2 bases from J, the gap between germline ends came to 5 bases. The DNA of the CDR3 is TGTGCCAGCAGCTTAGGCGGTGCTGGGGCCAACGTCCTGACTTTC. Protein product: CASSLGGAGANVLTF. Supplemented by reference TRBV13 and TRBJ2-6, the full variable domain reads AAGVIQSPRHLIKEKRETATLKCYPIPRHDTVYWYQQGPGQDPQFLISFYEKMQSDKGSIPDRFSAQQFSDYHSELNMSSLELGDSALYFCASSLGGAGANVLTFGAGSRLTVL.

This sequence joins TRBV25-1 and TRBJ1-3; 11 bases fit TRBD1. V was clipped by 3 bases and J by 6 bases; unmatched bases: 4. CDR3 length: 15 amino acids. Per germline, CDR1 MGHDK and CDR2 SYGVNS. CDR3 in amino acids: CASSEDRGQENTIYF. DNA for the CDR3: TGTGCCAGCAGTGAGGACAGGGGGCAGGAAAACACCATATATTTT.

The chain uses TRBV29-1 and TRBJ2-7; 12 bases are shared with TRBD1. Germline values: CDR1 SQVTM, CDR2 ANQGSEA. With 7 bases clipped from V and 4 bases from J, the junction kept 17 bases outside the gene matches. The CDR3 runs 17 residues. The CDR3 sequence: CSGQLMGKGQGAYEQYF. CDR3 nucleotides: TGCAGCGGGCAGTTGATGGGGAAGGGACAGGGGGCATACGAGCAGTACTTC.

Regarding this clone: This same CDR3 is encoded by further DNA sequences in the sample. V usage is TRBV7-2 and J usage is TRBJ2-7; D remains ambiguous. Germline V CDR1 and CDR2: SGHTA, FQGNSA. The CDR3 runs 12 residues. V was shortened by 5 bases and J by 6 bases, with 11 bases between the two germline ends. CDR3 bases: TGTGCCAGCAGCCTACTCGGGCGCGAGCAGTACTTC. It is translated as CASSLLGREQYF.

The chain recombines TRBV27 with TRBJ1-1, with D perhaps TRBD1 (5 bases). The CDR3 is 13 amino acids. V was trimmed by 6 bases and J by 2 bases, leaving 10 bases between them. CDR1 MNHEY and CDR2 SMNVEV come from the germline V gene (reference sequence). The CDR3 here is CASSYQGNTEAFF. The CDR3 coding sequence is TGTGCCAGCAGCTATCAGGGTAACACTGAAGCTTTCTTT.

The chain recombines TRBV2 with TRBJ2-2; D is uncertain. Trimming shortened V by 8 bases and J by 8 bases, and 6 bases separated the two germline ends. This CDR3 is 10 amino acids long. The germline gives CDR1 SNHLY, CDR2 FYNNEI. The CDR3 region has the DNA TGTGCCAGCGGGCCTGGGGAGCTGTTTTTT. It yields the protein CASGPGELFF.

This chain connects TRBV4-1 to TRBJ1-3, with 7 bases that match TRBD1. The CDR3 is 18 amino acids. Germline trimming cut 1 base from V and 6 bases from J; bases unmatched to any gene: 15. Looked up from germline, CDR1 is MGHRA and CDR2 is YSYEKL. CDR3 DNA: TGCGCCAGCAGCCAAGCCTTGATTCGGGACAGCGACAAAAACACCATATATTTT. Translating gives CASSQALIRDSDKNTIYF.

The chain carries TRBV29-1 and TRBJ1-2; the match to TRBD1 covers 8 bases. This CDR3 is 16 amino acids long. From germline, CDR1 is SQVTM and CDR2 ANQGSEA. The V and J ends lost 6 bases and 0 bases, in that order; junction bases with no gene match: 12. DNA of the CDR3: TGCAGCGTCCGAGGGAAGACAGGGGAGGCTAACTATGGCTACACCTTC. Translating it yields CSVRGKTGEANYGYTF.

This chain joins TRBV6-1 and TRBJ1-1, with 7 bases fitting TRBD1. The CDR3 length is 14 residues. Germline CDR1 and CDR2: MNHNS and SASEGT. The J segment lost 2 bases and the V segment lost 5 bases, leaving 5 bases of the junction unmatched. This CDR3 reads CASSFWTGNTEAFF. DNA for the CDR3: TGTGCCAGCAGTTTTTGGACAGGAAACACTGAAGCTTTCTTT.

This clone was counted a single time. The chain links TRBV7-9 to TRBJ2-1, with 16 bases matching TRBD2. The CDR3 is made up of 18 amino acids. With V trimmed by 3 bases and J by 0 bases, 2 bases remained unmatched. Germline-derived CDR1 and CDR2 are SEHNR and FQNEAQ (reference sequence). CDR3 sequence: CASSLGTSGRASYNEQFF. The CDR3 DNA is TGTGCCAGCAGCTTGGGGACTAGCGGGAGGGCCTCCTACAATGAGCAGTTCTTC.

The CDR3 loop is CASSPRGGSNQPQHF. The CDR3 nucleotides are TGTGCCAGCAGTCCCCGAGGGGGAAGCAATCAGCCCCAGCATTTT. The chain combines TRBV28 with TRBJ1-5, with D possibly matching TRBD1 (6 bases). Trimming removed 5 bases from V and 1 base from J, with 12 bases in between. Germline V gene sequence: CDR1 MDHEN, CDR2 SYDVKM. The CDR3 is made up of 15 amino acids.

The rearrangement uses TRBV7-2 and TRBJ2-7; D gene ambiguous. From germline, CDR1 is SGHTA and CDR2 FQGNSA. This CDR3 contains 15 residues. The V end lost 3 bases, the J end lost 2 bases, and 14 bases lay between the germline ends. The CDR3 coding sequence is TGTGCCAGCAGCTTCGATCTCCCTTCCACCTACGAGCAGTACTTC. Translated: CASSFDLPSTYEQYF. Together with reference TRBV7-2 and TRBJ2-7, the CDR3 gives the full variable domain: GAGVSQSPSNKVTEKGKDVELRCDPISGHTALYWYRQSLGQGLEFLIYFQGNSAPDKSGLPSDRFSAERTGGSVSTLTIQRTQQEDSAVYLCASSFDLPSTYEQYFGPGTRLTVT.

V usage is TRBV7-2 and J usage is TRBJ1-1; possibly TRBD1 for D (6 bases). From germline, CDR1 is SGHTA and CDR2 FQGNSA. Trimming took off 0 bases at V and 7 bases at J, with 21 bases between the two ends. This CDR3 spans 17 amino acids. CDR3 in DNA: TGTGCCAGCAGCTTAGCGTTCAGCAGGGGTTACTTCTTTGAAGCTTTCTTT. Its protein product is CASSLAFSRGYFFEAFF.

A remark on this clone: Other DNA sequences within the sample encode an identical CDR3. The chain uses TRBV4-1 and TRBJ2-3; D is unresolved. This CDR3 comprises 13 residues. The V end lost 1 base, the J end lost 3 bases, and 5 bases lay between the germline ends. Germline V lookup: CDR1 MGHRA, CDR2 YSYEKL. The CDR3 DNA sequence: TGCGCCAGCAGCCAAGCATCTACAGATACGCAGTATTTT. Protein sequence: CASSQASTDTQYF.

The chain links TRBV5-4 to TRBJ1-5; tentatively, D is TRBD1 (5 bases). V was cut by 0 bases and J by 7 bases, with 8 bases left in between. Germline V gives CDR1 SGHNT, CDR2 YYREEE (reference sequence). The CDR3 covers 13 residues. CDR3 nucleotide sequence: TGTGCCAGCAGCTTGGGGGGGGAGCAGCCCCAGCATTTT. The encoded protein is CASSLGGEQPQHF.

The chain combines TRBV27 with TRBJ2-7; D may be TRBD2 (8 bases). Germline CDR1 and CDR2: MNHEY and SMNVEV (reference sequence). The V and J ends lost 7 bases and 0 bases respectively, with 25 bases between them. CDR3 length: 18 amino acids. The CDR3 reads CASNLGPGGDSVSYEQYF. The CDR3 bases are TGTGCCAGCAACTTAGGGCCGGGGGGGGACAGTGTCTCCTACGAGCAGTACTTC.

V gene TRBV27 combines with J gene TRBJ1-3; D ambiguous. CDR3 size: 13 residues. Trimming took off 6 bases at V and 4 bases at J, with 10 bases between the two ends. Germline-derived CDR1 and CDR2 are MNHEY and SMNVEV (reference sequence). CDR3 DNA sequence: TGTGCCAGCAGCGTTATACTCGGAAACACCATATATTTT. This codes for CASSVILGNTIYF.

The rearrangement joins TRBV10-3 to TRBJ2-1; no reliable D call. Trimming stripped 6 bases from V and 6 bases from J, with 9 bases between. CDR1 is ENHRY, CDR2 SYGVKD, per germline. The CDR3 totals 12 residues. The CDR3 sequence is CAISGSSNEQFF. CDR3 nucleotide sequence: TGTGCCATCAGCGGTAGCTCCAATGAGCAGTTCTTC.

The V call is TRBV19, the J call TRBJ1-1; tentatively, D is TRBD1 (5 bases). This CDR3 is built from 14 residues. Germline lookup yields CDR1 LNHDA and CDR2 SQIVND (reference sequence). Between the trimmed V and J ends, which lost 1 base and 3 bases, there was a span of 9 bases. CDR3 nucleotides: TGTGCCAGTAGTATAGTCGGGACTCACACTGAAGCTTTCTTT. This translates into CASSIVGTHTEAFF.